Following are 8 T cell receptor beta chains from one sample sequenced in a study of response to subunit inactivated influenza vaccine. TCRdb passed the RT-PCR reads through MiXCR, listing each CDR3 protein once. The sample carries about 160,000 distinct CDR3 sequences, approximately 11% recorded once. This specimen was non-naive T cells sorted from PBMCs, taken 40 to 50 days after vaccination. The receptor source for this set is a middle-aged man who received an inactivated influenza vaccine.

This clonotype was picked up many times. The rearrangement links TRBV3-1 to TRBJ1-3; D is uncertain. This CDR3 comprises 13 residues. Trimming removed 1 base from V and 5 bases from J, with 6 bases in between. Germline-derived CDR1 and CDR2 are LGHDT and YNNKEL (reference sequence). CDR3 residues: CASSQGKRNTIYF. As DNA, the CDR3 is TGTGCCAGCAGCCAAGGAAAACGAAACACCATATATTTT.

This chain joins TRBV27 and TRBJ2-7, with D uncertain. CDR1 is MNHEY, CDR2 SMNVEV, per germline (reference sequence). V lost 2 bases, J lost 0 bases, and 11 bases lay in between. The CDR3 has 15 residues. This CDR3 is CASSLRPITSYEQYF. The CDR3 bases are TGTGCCAGCAGTTTAAGGCCCATCACCTCCTACGAGCAGTACTTC.

A few counts support this clonotype. The chain recombines TRBV14 with TRBJ2-7, with a possible D match to TRBD2 (6 bases). Germline-derived CDR1 and CDR2 are SGHDN and FVKESK. Trimming cost V 2 bases and J 0 bases, with 11 bases left between them. This CDR3 spans 15 amino acids. CDR3 in amino acids: CASSQIGTGSYEQYF. The CDR3 nucleotides read TGTGCCAGCAGCCAAATCGGGACTGGCTCCTACGAGCAGTACTTC. The variable domain in full, completed from reference TRBV14 and TRBJ2-7, reads EAGVTQFPSHSVIEKGQTVTLRCDPISGHDNLYWYRRVMGKEIKFLLHFVKESKQDESGMPNNRFLAERTGGTYSTLKVQPAELEDSGVYFCASSQIGTGSYEQYFGPGTRLTVT.

Only a few counts were recorded for this clonotype. The V and J genes are TRBV12-3 or TRBV12-4 and TRBJ2-2; D uncertain. This CDR3 region has 14 residues. V lost 7 bases and J lost 2, with 11 bases in between. CDR3 protein: CASNGRRNTGELFF. CDR3 coding DNA: TGTGCCAGCAACGGCAGGCGTAACACCGGGGAGCTGTTTTTT.

For the CDR3, the DNA is TGTGCCAGCAGTTACTCGCATAGGGGCGACACCGGGGAGCTGTTTTTT. Residues: CASSYSHRGDTGELFF. The chain uses TRBV6-2 or TRBV6-3 and TRBJ2-2, with a tentative D call TRBD1 (5 bases). The CDR3 has 16 amino acids. Germline V CDR1 and CDR2: MNHEY, SVGEGT. V gave up 0 bases and J gave up 3 bases, with 11 bases separating them.

This clonotype was observed a handful of times. This chain uses TRBV12-3 or TRBV12-4 with TRBJ2-1; 7 bases fit TRBD2. The CDR3 has 19 amino acids. After removal of 7 bases from V and 8 bases from J, the junction contained 26 bases not matched to a gene. The DNA for the CDR3 is TGTGCCAGCACCCGGTTATCTCCGGAGGGCCCCGGGAGGAGGTATGAGCAGTTCTTC. Residues: CASTRLSPEGPGRRYEQFF.

This clonotype was recorded at least ten times. The chain couples TRBV9 to TRBJ1-3; the match to TRBD1 covers 7 bases. Trimming took 1 base from V and 2 from J; bases not matched to a gene: 3. CDR1 and CDR2 from the germline V gene are SGDLS and YYNGEE. CDR3 length equals 15 residues. The CDR3 DNA reads as TGTGCCAGCAGCGTACTTACAGGGGCTGGAAACACCATATATTTT. This codes for CASSVLTGAGNTIYF.

At least ten counts were recorded for this clonotype. The gene calls are TRBV12-3 or TRBV12-4 and TRBJ1-1; D unresolved. The CDR3 is made up of 13 amino acids. V was cut by 2 bases and J by 0 bases, with 4 bases left in between. This chain's CDR3 is CASSLLLNTEAFF. In DNA, the CDR3 is TGTGCCAGCAGTTTACTGTTGAACACTGAAGCTTTCTTT.